One sample yielded the 16 T cell receptor beta chains listed below, sequenced in a study of blood T cell repertoires in COVID-19. Measured with immunoSEQ multiplex PCR; TCRdb has only the in-frame clones, and not every one. Altogether 140,000 to 150,000 clones are present, roughly 82% being singletons, with the ten largest covering roughly 10%. Source material: peripheral blood. Receptor source: a man in his sixties with active or convalescent COVID-19.

J is TRBJ2-2 and V is TRBV25-1; tentative D call: TRBD1 (5 bases). V lost 7 bases and J lost 6, with 9 bases in between. CDR1 and CDR2 from the germline V gene are MGHDK and SYGVNS. The CDR3 is 12 amino acids. In DNA form, the CDR3 reads TGTGCCAGCATAGGGGTTTCCGGGGAGCTGTTTTTT. It is translated as CASIGVSGELFF.

CDR3 residues: CASNGLDYNEQFF. The CDR3 region has the DNA TGTGCCAGCAATGGACTAGATTACAATGAGCAGTTCTTC. This chain uses TRBV6-5 with TRBJ2-1, with 7 nucleotides matching TRBD2. Germline CDR1 reads MNHEY; CDR2 reads SVGAGI. The CDR3 extends over 13 amino acids. Trimming removed 7 bases from V and 4 bases from J; junction bases left unmatched: 4.

V and J are TRBV30 and TRBJ1-6, with a possible D match to TRBD1 (6 bases). Germline V gene data show CDR1 as GTSNPN and CDR2 as SVGIG (reference sequence). V lost 0 bases and J 6 bases, leaving 12 bases between the germline ends. The CDR3 is made up of 15 amino acids. The CDR3 reads CAWSVPGHFNSPLHF. In DNA form, the CDR3 reads TGTGCCTGGAGTGTACCGGGACATTTTAATTCACCCCTCCACTTT.

The rearrangement uses TRBV5-4 and TRBJ1-3; weak D call: TRBD1 (6 bases). Per germline, CDR1 SGHNT and CDR2 YYREEE (reference sequence). Trimming left V 4 bases short and J 4 bases short, with 15 bases between. CDR3 length: 15 residues. CDR3 nucleotides: TGTGCCAGCAGCGTCGGGGGGCTCCTCGGAAACACCATATATTTT. This translates into CASSVGGLLGNTIYF.

The chain joins TRBV24-1 to TRBJ2-5; D is unresolved. Between the trimmed V and J ends, which lost 0 bases and 1 base, there was a span of 11 bases. This CDR3 spans 16 amino acids. CDR1 and CDR2 (germline): KGHDR, SFDVKD. CDR3 in amino acids: CATSDLRTEPQETQYF. The CDR3 bases are TGTGCCACCAGTGATTTGCGAACAGAACCCCAAGAGACCCAGTACTTC.

CDR3 nucleotide sequence: TGTGCCAGCAGTTACGGTCGGACAGGGAAGTATGGCTACACCTTC. Translation: CASSYGRTGKYGYTF. The gene calls are TRBV6-5 and TRBJ1-2; 8 nucleotides match TRBD1. There are 15 residues in the CDR3. The trim removed 2 bases at V and 5 bases at J, leaving 7 bases unmatched. Germline V gene lookup returns CDR1 MNHEY and CDR2 SVGAGI.

The V call is TRBV4-1, the J call TRBJ2-5; 8 bases are shared with TRBD1. Unmatched junction bases numbered 4, after V lost 6 bases and J lost 1 base. Germline V gene data show CDR1 as MGHRA and CDR2 as YSYEKL. The CDR3 has 14 amino acids. CDR3: CASSPTGGQETQYF. The CDR3 DNA sequence: TGCGCCAGCAGTCCCACAGGGGGCCAAGAGACCCAGTACTTC.

The V gene is TRBV6-2 or TRBV6-3, the J gene TRBJ2-3, with 9 bases aligning to TRBD1. Germline loops: CDR1 MNHEY, CDR2 SVGEGT. This CDR3 has 18 residues. V shed 6 bases and J 6 bases; nucleotides not matched to a gene: 19. CDR3 amino acids: CASSWGLGQGLRKDTQYF. The CDR3 bases are TGTGCCAGCAGCTGGGGATTGGGACAGGGTCTCCGTAAGGATACGCAGTATTTT.

The rearrangement links TRBV27 to TRBJ2-3, with 10 bases matching TRBD2. The CDR3 has 15 amino acids. J gave up 3 bases and V 4 bases, and 4 bases lay outside the gene matches. Germline values: CDR1 MNHEY, CDR2 SMNVEV (reference sequence). CDR3 sequence (DNA): TGTGCCAGCAGTTCCCAGCGGGAGGGGACAGATACGCAGTATTTT. Amino acid sequence: CASSSQREGTDTQYF.

The chain combines TRBV24-1 with TRBJ2-2, with TRBD1 as a possible D gene (6 bases). V lost 4 bases and J lost 5, with 13 bases in between. The germline gives CDR1 KGHDR, CDR2 SFDVKD. The CDR3 is made up of 15 amino acids. This chain's CDR3 is CATSDPGQPTGELFF. CDR3 nucleotides: TGTGCCACCAGTGACCCAGGACAGCCGACCGGGGAGCTGTTTTTT.

The chain recombines TRBV7-2 with TRBJ2-3, with D hard to call. The ends were cut back, 5 bases at V and 11 bases at J, with 14 bases in the middle. The germline gives CDR1 SGHTA, CDR2 FQGNSA. The CDR3 loop spans 12 amino acids. The CDR3 nucleotides are TGTGCCAGCAGCATCCAAGTCCGAGAGCAGTATTTT. It specifies CASSIQVREQYF. Using reference TRBV7-2 and TRBJ2-3 for the parts outside the CDR3, the full variable domain is GAGVSQSPSNKVTEKGKDVELRCDPISGHTALYWYRQSLGQGLEFLIYFQGNSAPDKSGLPSDRFSAERTGGSVSTLTIQRTQQEDSAVYLCASSIQVREQYFGPGTRLTVL.

This clone was detected only a few times. This chain joins TRBV28 and TRBJ2-7; tentative D call: TRBD1 (6 bases). This CDR3 region has 13 residues. Trimming removed 7 bases from V and 9 bases from J, with 19 bases in between. Germline CDR1 reads MDHEN; CDR2 reads SYDVKM. DNA for the CDR3: TGTGCCAGCACCCTGGTAAGGGGGAGAAGGCAGTACGTC. Protein sequence: CASTLVRGRRQYV.

This clone was seen just once. The V call is TRBV27, the J call TRBJ2-3; possibly TRBD1 for D (6 bases). The V gene lost 2 bases and the J gene lost 3 bases, with 12 bases spanning the gap. The CDR3 has 15 residues. Germline V lookup: CDR1 MNHEY, CDR2 SMNVEV (reference sequence). CDR3 nucleotides: TGTGCCAGCAGTTTAGGGACATACTCAACAGATACGCAGTATTTT. Protein sequence: CASSLGTYSTDTQYF.

The rearrangement joins TRBV6-1 to TRBJ1-2; D gene ambiguous. Germline CDR1 and CDR2: MNHNS and SASEGT. There are 17 residues in the CDR3. Trimming removed 3 bases at V and 0 bases at J, with 17 bases between. The CDR3 region has the DNA TGTGCCAGCAGTGACCGGGGAAAGGGCCTAGCTAACTATGGCTACACCTTC. It codes for CASSDRGKGLANYGYTF.

The chain combines TRBV6-5 with TRBJ1-1; 9 positions agree with TRBD1. V shed 11 bases and J 5 bases; nucleotides not matched to a gene: 12. This CDR3 is built from 14 residues. CDR1 MNHEY and CDR2 SVGAGI come from the germline V gene. The CDR3 DNA is TGTGCCGTAACCCCCCACAGGGGGCGTACTGAAGCTTTCTTT. This encodes CAVTPHRGRTEAFF.

V is TRBV25-1 and J is TRBJ2-3; TRBD1 aligns across 8 bases. Germline CDR1 and CDR2: MGHDK and SYGVNS. V lost 1 base and J lost 4; bases outside the gene matches: 7. This CDR3 spans 16 amino acids. The CDR3 coding sequence is TGTGCCAGCAGTGAATTAGGCAGGGGGCGAGCAGATACGCAGTATTTT. This gives the protein CASSELGRGRADTQYF.